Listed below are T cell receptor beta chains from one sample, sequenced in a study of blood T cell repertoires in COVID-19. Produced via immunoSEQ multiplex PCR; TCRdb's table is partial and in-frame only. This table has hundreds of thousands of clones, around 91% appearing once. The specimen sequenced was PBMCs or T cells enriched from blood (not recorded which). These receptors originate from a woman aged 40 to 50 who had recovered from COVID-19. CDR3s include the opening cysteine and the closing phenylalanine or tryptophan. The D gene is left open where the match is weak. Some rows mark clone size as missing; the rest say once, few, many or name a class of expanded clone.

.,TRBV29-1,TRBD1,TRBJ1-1,CSVALTGDTEAFF,TGCAGCGTTGCCCTGACAGGGGACACTGAAGCTTTCTTT
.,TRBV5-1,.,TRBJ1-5,CASSLVAGGDGDQPQHF,TGCGCCAGCAGCTTGGTGGCGGGGGGCGACGGTGATCAGCCCCAGCATTTT
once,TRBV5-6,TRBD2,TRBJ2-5,CASSFRTSGDAQYF,TGTGCCAGCAGCTTCAGGACTAGCGGGGACGCTCAGTACTTC
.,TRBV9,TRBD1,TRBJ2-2,CASSSRTGTNTGELFF,TGTGCCAGCAGCTCACGGACAGGGACGAACACCGGGGAGCTGTTTTTT
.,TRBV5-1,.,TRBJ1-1,CASSLGGTNTEAFF,TGCGCCAGCAGCTTGGGCGGGACGAACACTGAAGCTTTCTTT
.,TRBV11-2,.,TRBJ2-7,CASSSLPGGTYEQYF,TGTGCCAGCAGCTCATTGCCCGGGGGAACCTACGAGCAGTACTTC
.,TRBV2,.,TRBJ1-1,CASSGQGNTEAFF,TGTGCCAGCTCCGGGCAGGGGAACACTGAAGCTTTCTTT
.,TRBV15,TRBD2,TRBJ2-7,CATSRDRGLAVSYEQYF,TGTGCCACCAGCAGAGATCGGGGACTAGCGGTCTCCTACGAGCAGTACTTC
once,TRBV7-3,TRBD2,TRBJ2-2,CASSSKAGANTGELFF,TGTGCCAGCAGCTCTAAAGCGGGGGCGAACACCGGGGAGCTGTTTTTT
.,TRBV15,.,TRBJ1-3,CATSSGIRGESFDTIYF,TGTGCCACCAGCAGCGGGATCAGGGGAGAAAGCTTCGACACCATATATTTT
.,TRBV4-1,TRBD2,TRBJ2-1,CASTPRGSGAIISYNEQFF,TGCGCCAGCACCCCGAGGGGTAGCGGGGCCATAATTTCCTACAATGAGCAGTTCTTC